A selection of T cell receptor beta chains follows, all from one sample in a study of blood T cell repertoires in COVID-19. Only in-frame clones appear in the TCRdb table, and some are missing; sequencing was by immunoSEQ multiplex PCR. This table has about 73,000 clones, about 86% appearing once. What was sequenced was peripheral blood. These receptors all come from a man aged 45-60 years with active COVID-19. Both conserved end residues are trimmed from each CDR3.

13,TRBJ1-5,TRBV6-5,ASRRGSNSNQPQH
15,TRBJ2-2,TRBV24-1,ATSDFTGARGTGELF
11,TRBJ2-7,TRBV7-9,ASSSLESYEQY
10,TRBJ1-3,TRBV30,AGKRDRNTIY
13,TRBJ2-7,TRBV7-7,ASSLSTGPSYEQY
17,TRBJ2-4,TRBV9,ASSVGSSGGAIGKNIQY
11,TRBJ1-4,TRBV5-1,ASSRTVNEKLF
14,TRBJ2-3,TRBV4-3,ASSRARSIDEDTQY
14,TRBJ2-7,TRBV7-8,ASSMDRGIISYEQY
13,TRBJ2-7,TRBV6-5,ASSTRDRGGYEQY
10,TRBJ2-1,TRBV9,ASGDPILEQF